The 17 T cell receptor beta chains reported below all come from one sample, sequenced in a study of OX40 agonist ivuxolimab in advanced cancers. Sequencing was performed with immunoSEQ multiplex PCR; in TCRdb, only in-frame clones are kept and a portion is missing. The table has about 54,000 clones, roughly 81% seen once. The sequencing here drew on CD4+ or CD8+ T cells sorted from blood, taken in a trial of the OX40 agonist ivuxolimab. The source of these receptors is an adult with an advanced solid tumor such as melanoma, head and neck, liver or kidney cancer.

The chain couples TRBV4-2 to TRBJ1-5; D possibly corresponds to TRBD1 (5 bases). Germline assignment: CDR1 LGHNA and CDR2 YNFKEQ. CDR3 size: 16 residues. Trimming cost V 0 bases and J 6 bases, with 15 bases left between them. The CDR3 reads CASSQDIMQGGQPQHF. As DNA, the CDR3 is TGTGCCAGCAGCCAAGATATAATGCAGGGTGGTCAGCCCCAGCATTTT.

The J gene is TRBJ1-5, the V gene TRBV28; D gene uncertain. Per the germline V gene, CDR1 is MDHEN and CDR2 is SYDVKM. The CDR3 consists of 14 residues. V lost 1 base and J lost 1, with 5 bases in between. As DNA, the CDR3 is TGTGCCAGCAGTTTATCTGAGAGCAATCAGCCCCAGCATTTT. Residues: CASSLSESNQPQHF. Full variable domain (rest looked up from reference TRBV28 and TRBJ1-5): DVKVTQSSRYLVKRTGEKVFLECVQDMDHENMFWYRQDPGLGLRLIYFSYDVKMKEKGDIPEGYSVSREKKERFSLILESASTNQTSMYLCASSLSESNQPQHFGDGTRLSIL.

The rearrangement joins TRBV20-1 to TRBJ2-3; no clear D gene. Germline assignment: CDR1 DFQATT and CDR2 SNEGSKA (reference sequence). The V gene lost 5 bases and the J gene lost 5 bases, with 8 bases spanning the gap. The CDR3 covers 11 residues. CDR3: CSARPQDTQYF. The CDR3 DNA sequence: TGCAGTGCTCGCCCCCAAGATACGCAGTATTTT.

The chain uses TRBV19 and TRBJ1-2, with D unresolved. The CDR3 spans 12 residues. Germline V gene data show CDR1 as LNHDA and CDR2 as SQIVND (reference sequence). V lost 1 base to trimming and J lost 7 bases, with 7 bases between them. CDR3 amino acids: CASSIAPSGYTF. CDR3 nucleotides: TGTGCCAGTAGTATAGCCCCCAGTGGCTACACCTTC.

This clone was found once. V gene TRBV29-1 combines with J gene TRBJ2-7, with a tentative D call TRBD1 (6 bases). The length of the CDR3 is 12 residues. Germline CDR1 and CDR2: SQVTM and ANQGSEA. Trimming took 7 bases from V and 2 from J, leaving 12 bases between them. The CDR3 loop is CSAMTGAYEQYF. In DNA form, the CDR3 reads TGCAGCGCAATGACAGGAGCCTACGAGCAGTACTTC.

This chain uses TRBV19 with TRBJ1-5, with D tentatively TRBD1 (5 bases). The germline CDR1 and CDR2 sequences are LNHDA and SQIVND (reference sequence). This CDR3 comprises 16 residues. V gave up 7 bases and J gave up 0 bases, with 16 bases separating them. Written as DNA, the CDR3 is TGTGCCAGTACAGCCCTCAGGGAATATAGCAATCAGCCCCAGCATTTT. It translates to CASTALREYSNQPQHF. Full variable domain (outside the CDR3, taken from reference TRBV19 and TRBJ1-5): DGGITQSPKYLFRKEGQNVTLSCEQNLNHDAMYWYRQDPGQGLRLIYYSQIVNDFQKGDIAEGYSVSREKKESFPLTVTSAQKNPTAFYLCASTALREYSNQPQHFGDGTRLSIL.

V is TRBV7-9 and J is TRBJ2-7; D might be TRBD1 (7 bases). This CDR3 has 14 amino acids. V lost 3 bases, J lost 4 bases, and 13 bases lay in between. Germline CDR1 is SEHNR and CDR2 is FQNEAQ (reference sequence). CDR3 residues: CASSFRGTAYEQYF. CDR3 DNA sequence: TGTGCCAGCAGCTTCCGCGGGACAGCATACGAGCAGTACTTC.

The chain combines TRBV27 with TRBJ1-1, with TRBD1 as a possible D gene (6 bases). CDR3 length equals 19 residues. Germline V CDR1 and CDR2: MNHEY, SMNVEV (reference sequence). Trimming removed 0 bases at V and 3 bases at J, with 23 bases between. CDR3 protein: CASSLSGAQGRRSDTEAFF. As DNA, the CDR3 is TGTGCCAGCAGTTTATCTGGGGCACAGGGTCGGAGGTCGGACACTGAAGCTTTCTTT.

The chain carries TRBV5-6 and TRBJ1-6, with no clear D. The V gene's germline CDR1 is SGHDT and CDR2 YYEEEE. Trimming removed 2 bases from V and 13 bases from J, with 16 bases in between. The CDR3 contains 14 residues. DNA of the CDR3: TGTGCCAGCAGCTTAGAGGGCTCCCCTAAGCCCCTCCACTTT. Protein product: CASSLEGSPKPLHF.

The V gene is TRBV5-1, the J gene TRBJ2-1, with 11 bases matching TRBD2. The CDR3 contains 15 residues. Germline trimming cut 0 bases from V and 7 bases from J; bases unmatched to any gene: 3. The V gene's germline CDR1 is SGHRS and CDR2 YFSETQ. The DNA for the CDR3 is TGCGCCAGCAGCTTGGTGACTAGCGGGGTAAATGAGCAGTTCTTC. It encodes CASSLVTSGVNEQFF.

The J gene is TRBJ2-6, the V gene TRBV28, with D unclear. This CDR3 is built from 16 residues. V was trimmed by 3 bases and J by 1 base, leaving 10 bases between them. Germline lookup yields CDR1 MDHEN and CDR2 SYDVKM. The CDR3 loop is CASSFFGVSGANVLTF. Written as DNA, the CDR3 is TGTGCCAGCAGTTTTTTTGGGGTTTCTGGGGCCAACGTCCTGACTTTC.

The V and J genes are TRBV30 and TRBJ2-5, with D possibly matching TRBD2 (6 bases). The CDR3 consists of 12 residues. Looked up from germline, CDR1 is GTSNPN and CDR2 is SVGIG (reference sequence). V was cut by 0 bases and J by 6 bases, with 8 bases left in between. The CDR3 DNA follows: TGTGCCTGGAGTGTGGGGAGGCAGACCCAGTACTTC. Its protein product is CAWSVGRQTQYF.

The chain is built from TRBV28 and TRBJ2-7; D remains unclear. CDR3 length: 14 residues. The germline CDR1 and CDR2 sequences are MDHEN and SYDVKM. V was shortened by 3 bases and J by 0 bases, with 9 bases between the two germline ends. Here the CDR3 reads CASSLEQNSYEQYF. The CDR3 coding sequence is TGTGCCAGCAGTTTGGAACAGAACTCCTACGAGCAGTACTTC.

This rearrangement joins TRBV5-5 to TRBJ2-5, with 12 positions matching TRBD1. The germline V gene has CDR1 SGHKS and CDR2 YYEKEE (reference sequence). The CDR3 covers 13 residues. V dropped 4 bases and J dropped 5; count of bases not matched to a gene: 0. The DNA for the CDR3 is TGTGCCAGCAGCGGGACAGGGGGCGAGACCCAGTACTTC. As protein: CASSGTGGETQYF.

The chain recombines TRBV7-7 with TRBJ2-7, with 9 positions matching TRBD2. The J call may be incorrect, as the DNA end agrees better with TRBJ2-5. CDR3 size: 17 residues. Germline loops: CDR1 SSHAT, CDR2 FNYEAQ (reference sequence). CDR3: CASSLGTTAGGQETQYF. The CDR3 nucleotides read TGTGCCAGCAGCTTAGGGACGACGGCGGGAGGGCAGGAGACCCAGTACTTC.

This rearrangement joins TRBV6-5 to TRBJ1-1; 7 bases line up with TRBD1. Germline V gives CDR1 MNHEY, CDR2 SVGAGI. Trimming cost V 2 bases and J 0 bases; bases outside gene matches: 3. This CDR3 comprises 15 residues. Written as DNA, the CDR3 is TGTGCCAGCAGTTACAGAGACAGGGTGAACACTGAAGCTTTCTTT. As protein: CASSYRDRVNTEAFF.

The V gene is TRBV20-1, the J gene TRBJ1-2; D unclear. The CDR3 has 11 amino acids. Germline V gene sequence: CDR1 DFQATT, CDR2 SNEGSKA (reference sequence). V lost 2 bases and J lost 5, with 6 bases in between. The CDR3 region is CSARNPYGYTF. The CDR3 nucleotides read TGCAGTGCTAGAAACCCTTATGGCTACACCTTC.